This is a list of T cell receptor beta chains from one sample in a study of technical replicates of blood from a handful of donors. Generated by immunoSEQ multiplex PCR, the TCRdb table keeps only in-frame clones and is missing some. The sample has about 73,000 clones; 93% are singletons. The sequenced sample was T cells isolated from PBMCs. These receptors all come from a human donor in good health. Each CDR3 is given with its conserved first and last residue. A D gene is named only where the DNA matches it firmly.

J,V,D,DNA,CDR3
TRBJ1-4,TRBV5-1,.,TGCGCCAGCAGCTTGGTAGGGGTGGGTGAAAAACTGTTTTTT,CASSLVGVGEKLFF
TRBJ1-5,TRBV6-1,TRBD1,TGTGCCATCTGGACAGGGGGCTGGCAGCCCCAGCATTTT,CAIWTGGWQPQHF
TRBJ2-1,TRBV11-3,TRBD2,TGTGCCAGCAGCTTAGTAGCGGGAGGGGTCAATGAGCAGTTCTTC,CASSLVAGGVNEQFF
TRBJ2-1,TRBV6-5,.,TGTGCCAGCAGTTACTCCCCGGGTCGCTCCTACAATGAGCAGTTCTTC,CASSYSPGRSYNEQFF
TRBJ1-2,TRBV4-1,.,TGCGCCAGCAGCCAAGGACGGGGCTATGGCTACACCTTC,CASSQGRGYGYTF
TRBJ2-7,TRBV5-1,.,TGCGCCAGCAGCTCTGGACAGTCCTACGAGCAGTACTTC,CASSSGQSYEQYF
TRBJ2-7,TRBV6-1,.,TGTGCCAGCAGTGCTCGGGAAAGTACACCGATCGGCTTC,CASSARESTPIGF
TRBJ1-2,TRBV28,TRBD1,TGTGCCAGCAGTATTCGGACAGGGACTAACTATGGCTACACCTTC,CASSIRTGTNYGYTF
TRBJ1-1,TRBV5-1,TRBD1,TGCGCCAGCAGGGACCCGGGACAGGGGAACACTGAAGCTTTCTTT,CASRDPGQGNTEAFF
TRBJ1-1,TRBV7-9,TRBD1,TGTGCCAGCAGTCTAGGGACAGGGACGGCGTGGATCTTT,CASSLGTGTAWIF
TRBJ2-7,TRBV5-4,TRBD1,TGTGCCAGCAGCTTCGGCCACAGGGGCCCCGCGTACGAGCAGTACTTC,CASSFGHRGPAYEQYF
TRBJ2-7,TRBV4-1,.,TGCGCCAGCAGCCATCCGGTGGGGGGGCAGTACTTC,CASSHPVGGQYF
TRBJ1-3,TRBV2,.,TGTGCCAGCTCCAGGGTTTTGGGGCCTCGGGGAAACACCATATATTTT,CASSRVLGPRGNTIYF
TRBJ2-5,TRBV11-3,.,TGTGCCAGCAGCCCCGGGTACCAAGAGACCCAGTACTTC,CASSPGYQETQYF
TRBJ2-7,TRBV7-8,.,TGTGCCAGCAGCCTCCAGGCGACCTACGAGCAGTACTTC,CASSLQATYEQYF
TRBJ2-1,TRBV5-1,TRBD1,TGCGCCAGCAGCTTTGCTTGGGGACAGGGTAACAATGAGCAGTTCTTC,CASSFAWGQGNNEQFF
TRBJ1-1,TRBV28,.,TGTGCCACCTCCCGAAACTCAGGGCAGGTTGCTGAAGCTTTCTTT,CATSRNSGQVAEAFF
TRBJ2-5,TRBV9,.,TGTGCCAGCAGCCCATCGGGACAATTGCGAGAGACCCAGTACTTC,CASSPSGQLRETQYF
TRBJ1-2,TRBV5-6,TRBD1,TGTGCCAGCAGCCCCTCCGACAGGGTCACCATCTATGGCTACACCTTC,CASSPSDRVTIYGYTF
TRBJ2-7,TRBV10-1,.,TGCGCCAGCAGTGACCCCGGGGTATACGAGCAGTACTTC,CASSDPGVYEQYF
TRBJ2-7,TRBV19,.,TGTGCCAGTAGTATTGGTGGGAGTGACTCCTACGAGCAGTACTTC,CASSIGGSDSYEQYF
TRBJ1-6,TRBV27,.,TGTGCCAGCAGTCTGGGCCTATCCGGATATAATTCACCCCTCCACTTT,CASSLGLSGYNSPLHF
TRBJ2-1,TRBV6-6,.,TGTGCCAGCAGCGAGGGGTGGCAGACAGGCAATGAGCAGTTCTTC,CASSEGWQTGNEQFF
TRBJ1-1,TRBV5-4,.,TGTGCCAGCGCTAGAGGGAACACTGAAGCTTTCTTT,CASARGNTEAFF